This T cell receptor beta chain was recorded in a study of cytomegalovirus exposure and HLA in healthy donors. The PCR was carried out with 60 Vbeta primers and 13 Jbeta primers. Sequencing used immunoSEQ multiplex PCR; TCRdb keeps in-frame clones, though not all of them. This table holds some 60,000 clones, about 90% found once. CDR1 SGHTA and CDR2 FQGNSA come from the germline V gene. The CDR3 spans 16 residues. The ends were cut back, 0 bases at V and 1 base at J, with 12 bases in the middle. This sequence was found in a man younger than 35 in good health and CMV-seronegative. The rearrangement joins TRBV7-2 to TRBJ1-1; D remains ambiguous. Material: PBMCs. CDR3 nucleotides: TGTGCCAGCAGCTTAGCGTGGACGGCGGGGAACACTGAAGCTTTCTTT. It encodes CASSLAWTAGNTEAFF.